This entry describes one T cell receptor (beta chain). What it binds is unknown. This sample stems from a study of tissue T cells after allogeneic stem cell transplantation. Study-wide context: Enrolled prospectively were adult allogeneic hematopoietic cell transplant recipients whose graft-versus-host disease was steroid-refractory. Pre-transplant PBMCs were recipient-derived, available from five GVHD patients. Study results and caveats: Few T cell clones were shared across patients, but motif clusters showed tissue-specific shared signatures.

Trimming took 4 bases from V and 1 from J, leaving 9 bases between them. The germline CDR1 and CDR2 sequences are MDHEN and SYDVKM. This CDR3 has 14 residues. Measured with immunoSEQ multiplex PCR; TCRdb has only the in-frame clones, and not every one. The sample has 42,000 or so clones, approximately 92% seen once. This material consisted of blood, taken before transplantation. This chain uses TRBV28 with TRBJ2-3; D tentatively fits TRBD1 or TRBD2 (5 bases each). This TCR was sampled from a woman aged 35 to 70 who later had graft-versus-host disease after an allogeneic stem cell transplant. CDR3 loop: CASSSRGRTDTQYF. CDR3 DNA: TGTGCCAGCAGTTCCCGGGGACGCACAGATACGCAGTATTTT.